This T cell receptor (beta chain) emerged from a study of blood T cell repertoires in COVID-19. Study summary: Sites in the United States, Italy and Spain provided acute and convalescent COVID-19 samples. The cDNA or gDNA used as material had been derived from T cells, B-cell-depleted T cells, or PBMCs.

CDR1 is SQVTM and CDR2 is ANQGSEA in the germline V gene. Trimming cost V 4 bases and J 5 bases; bases outside gene matches: 10. This CDR3 region has 15 residues. Authors' processing steps: Estimates of nucleated cell counts were drawn from the amplification of reference gene primers. Profiling relied on immunoSEQ multiplex PCR, and the TCRdb table lists in-frame clones only, not all of them. V and J calls and clone size are those listed in that table; D and trimming were worked out from the DNA. The sample holds 140,000 to 150,000 clones, approximately 86% seen once. This clonotype was sampled from a man in his 70s with acute or convalescent COVID-19. The rearrangement uses TRBV29-1 and TRBJ2-5; 10 nucleotides agree with TRBD1. The sample comprised peripheral blood. CDR3 sequence: CSVAGTGEVRETQYF. CDR3 nucleotides: TGCAGCGTTGCCGGGACAGGGGAAGTCCGGGAGACCCAGTACTTC.